The 28 T cell receptor beta chains below all came from one sample that was sequenced in a study of shared clonotypes between healthy human individuals. Assay used: immunoSEQ multiplex PCR; TCRdb lists only in-frame clones, some missing. This repertoire shows about 2.3 million clones, approximately 93% found once; its top ten account for 0.3% to 0.4%. The sample consisted of naive CD4+ T cells from PBMCs. Sample subset: CD45RA+ positively selected. The receptors originated from a man aged 18 to 30 in good health. Some clones in this sample may be carry-over from other donors' samples.

The chain joins TRBV28 to TRBJ1-5; 7 nucleotides match TRBD1. The germline V gene has CDR1 MDHEN and CDR2 SYDVKM. There are 16 residues in the CDR3. With V trimmed by 2 bases and J by 7 bases, 11 bases remained unmatched. CDR3 DNA: TGTGCCAGCAGTTTACGGGGGTACAGGGGAGAACAGCCCCAGCATTTT. Translation gives CASSLRGYRGEQPQHF.

This chain connects TRBV7-9 to TRBJ2-3; D gene ambiguous. V lost 4 bases, J lost 2 bases, and 7 bases lay in between. Germline V gives CDR1 SEHNR, CDR2 FQNEAQ (reference sequence). The CDR3 spans 13 residues. The CDR3 is CASSSLNTDTQYF. As DNA, the CDR3 is TGTGCCAGCAGCTCCCTAAACACAGATACGCAGTATTTT.

The V and J genes are TRBV6-5 and TRBJ2-5; D assignment may be TRBD1 or TRBD2 (6 bases each). Germline values: CDR1 MNHEY, CDR2 SVGAGI. V lost 4 bases to trimming and J lost 5 bases, with 20 bases between them. This CDR3 comprises 16 residues. The CDR3 protein is CASSSTRAGGGETQYF. CDR3 in DNA: TGTGCCAGCAGTTCAACCAGGGCCGGAGGGGGGGAGACCCAGTACTTC.

This rearrangement joins TRBV7-8 to TRBJ2-7; D perhaps matches TRBD1 (7 bases). The CDR3 covers 15 residues. Germline V lookup: CDR1 SGHVS, CDR2 FQNEAQ. Trimming took 6 bases from V and 5 from J, leaving 20 bases between them. The CDR3 DNA sequence: TGTGCCAGCAGAAAGGGGGGACAGCGGATCCACGAGCAGTACTTC. Its translation: CASRKGGQRIHEQYF. Looking up the rest from reference TRBV7-8 and TRBJ2-7 gives the full variable domain: GAGVSQSPRYKVAKRGQDVALRCDPISGHVSLFWYQQALGQGPEFLTYFQNEAQLDKSGLPSDRFFAERPEGSVSTLKIQRTQQEDSAVYLCASRKGGQRIHEQYFGPGTRLTVT.

The chain combines TRBV4-1 with TRBJ2-5, with D unclear. Per the germline V gene, CDR1 is MGHRA and CDR2 is YSYEKL. CDR3 length: 16 amino acids. V was cut by 0 bases and J by 5 bases, with 16 bases left in between. The CDR3 reads CASSQDRVWVGETQYF. In DNA form, the CDR3 reads TGCGCCAGCAGCCAAGATCGGGTCTGGGTGGGGGAGACCCAGTACTTC.

The chain links TRBV6-6 to TRBJ2-7; TRBD1 matches at 9 bases. V gave up 2 bases and J gave up 4 bases; unmatched junction bases: 6. Germline loops: CDR1 MNHNY, CDR2 SVGAGI (reference sequence). This CDR3 has 15 residues. The CDR3 nucleotides are TGTGCCAGCAGTTACCCAGGGACAGGGATATACGAGCAGTACTTC. Protein: CASSYPGTGIYEQYF.

The chain has TRBV10-3 and TRBJ2-7; 7 bases agree with TRBD1. This CDR3 comprises 16 residues. Germline lookup yields CDR1 ENHRY and CDR2 SYGVKD. J was trimmed by 0 bases and V by 8 bases; bases with no gene match: 13. The CDR3 DNA follows: TGTGCCATCGGAGGATTCGGCAGGACAGGCTCCTACGAGCAGTACTTC. This codes for CAIGGFGRTGSYEQYF.

The chain links TRBV27 to TRBJ2-7; 10 bases are shared with TRBD1. Germline lookup yields CDR1 MNHEY and CDR2 SMNVEV (reference sequence). The V gene end was trimmed by 4 bases and the J gene end by 3 bases; junction bases not matched to a gene: 3. The CDR3 is made up of 14 amino acids. The CDR3 region is CASSYRDRGYEQYF. DNA for the CDR3: TGTGCCAGCAGTTACCGGGACAGGGGCTACGAGCAGTACTTC.

J is TRBJ2-1 and V is TRBV29-1; TRBD1 might be the D (5 bases). The CDR3 has 14 residues. Deletions cut 6 bases from V and 1 base from J, with 13 bases between. CDR1 is SQVTM, CDR2 ANQGSEA, per germline. CDR3 residues: CSVFRTPSYNEQFF. The CDR3 nucleotides are TGCAGCGTGTTTAGGACACCTTCCTACAATGAGCAGTTCTTC.

The chain has TRBV5-5 and TRBJ1-2, with a possible D match to TRBD1 (5 bases). The CDR3 length is 13 residues. Germline V gene sequence: CDR1 SGHKS, CDR2 YYEKEE (reference sequence). Trimming left V 4 bases short and J 5 bases short, with 12 bases between. CDR3 region: CASSPGDGYGYTF. The CDR3 region has the DNA TGTGCCAGCAGCCCGGGGGATGGATATGGCTACACCTTC. Full variable domain (remainder filled in from reference TRBV5-5 and TRBJ1-2): DAGVTQSPTHLIKTRGQQVTLRCSPISGHKSVSWYQQVLGQGPQFIFQYYEKEERGRGNFPDRFSARQFPNYSSELNVNALLLGDSALYLCASSPGDGYGYTFGSGTRLTVV.

As to this clone: The same CDR3 arises from other DNA sequences in this sample as well. The chain uses TRBV7-6 and TRBJ2-7; 7 bases are a match to TRBD1. Per the germline V gene, CDR1 is SGHVS and CDR2 is FNYEAQ. With V trimmed by 5 bases and J by 2 bases, 3 bases remained unmatched. The CDR3 loop spans 13 amino acids. This CDR3 is CASSRDRTYEQYF. For the CDR3, the DNA is TGTGCCAGCAGCCGGGACAGAACCTACGAGCAGTACTTC.

V and J are TRBV5-1 and TRBJ2-5; 13 bases are a match to TRBD2. The V gene end was trimmed by 3 bases and the J gene end by 1 base; junction bases not matched to a gene: 6. Germline CDR1 reads SGHRS; CDR2 reads YFSETQ. The CDR3 has 17 amino acids. The CDR3 loop is CASSSGLAGSFQETQYF. CDR3 in DNA: TGCGCCAGCAGCTCGGGACTAGCGGGGTCCTTCCAAGAGACCCAGTACTTC.

The V gene is TRBV19, the J gene TRBJ1-1; no clear D gene. The CDR3 length is 12 residues. In germline, CDR1 is LNHDA, CDR2 SQIVND (reference sequence). Trimming took 4 bases from V and 3 from J, leaving 6 bases between them. This CDR3 is CASSKAHTEAFF. In DNA, the CDR3 is TGTGCCAGTAGTAAGGCTCACACTGAAGCTTTCTTT.

This chain's CDR3 is CASRKGSGNQADTQYF. CDR3 coding DNA: TGTGCCAGCAGGAAGGGGTCGGGGAATCAGGCAGATACGCAGTATTTT. V usage is TRBV11-2 and J usage is TRBJ2-3, with D perhaps given as TRBD1 or TRBD2 (5 bases each). Germline CDR1 and CDR2: SGHAT and FQNNGV. The V and J ends lost 6 bases and 4 bases respectively, with 20 bases between them. The CDR3 is made up of 16 amino acids.

This sequence joins TRBV18 and TRBJ2-7, with TRBD1 identical over 10 bases. The CDR3 length is 15 residues. CDR1 and CDR2 (germline): KGHSH, LQKENI. With 4 bases clipped from V and 0 bases from J, the junction kept 3 bases outside the gene matches. CDR3: CASSRQGAASYEQYF. In DNA, the CDR3 is TGTGCCAGCTCACGACAGGGGGCCGCCTCCTACGAGCAGTACTTC.

V and J are TRBV7-2 and TRBJ1-5; D perhaps matches TRBD1 (6 bases). Germline V gene data show CDR1 as SGHTA and CDR2 as FQGNSA. The V gene lost 3 bases and the J gene lost 2 bases, with 11 bases spanning the gap. CDR3 length: 15 amino acids. The CDR3, as DNA: TGTGCCAGCAGCTTTTCGGCAGGGGGCAATCAGCCCCAGCATTTT. This gives the protein CASSFSAGGNQPQHF.

V gene TRBV18 combines with J gene TRBJ1-1; D is possibly TRBD1 (5 bases). The V and J ends lost 3 bases and 1 base respectively, with 9 bases between them. The CDR3 is 14 residues long. Germline CDR1 and CDR2: KGHSH and LQKENI. The CDR3 region is CASSPRARNTEAFF. For the CDR3, the DNA is TGTGCCAGCTCACCCAGGGCGAGGAACACTGAAGCTTTCTTT.

As regards this clone: Other nucleotide sequences from this sample produce the same CDR3. This sequence joins TRBV7-8 and TRBJ2-3; D is ambiguous. V was shortened by 1 base and J by 1 base, with 3 bases between the two germline ends. The CDR3 runs 13 residues. Germline CDR1 SGHVS, CDR2 FQNEAQ. The CDR3 sequence is CASSLEGTDTQYF. DNA of the CDR3: TGTGCCAGCAGCTTAGAAGGCACAGATACGCAGTATTTT.

This clone appeared a single time. This chain connects TRBV5-1 to TRBJ1-2; D may be TRBD1 (6 bases). Trimming stripped 3 bases from V and 4 bases from J, with 10 bases between. There are 13 residues in the CDR3. Looked up from germline, CDR1 is SGHRS and CDR2 is YFSETQ. Written as DNA, the CDR3 is TGCGCCAGCAGCTCGGGACAAATCTATGGCTACACCTTC. Translating gives CASSSGQIYGYTF.

The V gene is TRBV5-8, the J gene TRBJ1-1; D gene uncertain. In germline, CDR1 is SGHTS, CDR2 YDEGEE. With 2 bases removed from V and 6 bases from J, the gap between germline ends came to 17 bases. The CDR3 is 15 amino acids. DNA of the CDR3: TGTGCCAGCAGCTTCCAAACAGCGGGGTTGGCTGAAGCTTTCTTT. It translates to CASSFQTAGLAEAFF. Drawing the rest from reference TRBV5-8 and TRBJ1-1, the complete variable domain is EAGVTQSPTHLIKTRGQQATLRCSPISGHTSVYWYQQALGLGLQFLLWYDEGEERNRGNFPPRFSGRQFPNYSSELNVNALELEDSALYLCASSFQTAGLAEAFFGQGTRLTVV.

This chain links TRBV5-4 with TRBJ2-7; tentative D call: TRBD1 (5 bases). The CDR3 contains 14 residues. V lost 1 base to trimming and J lost 2 bases, with 10 bases between them. Germline-derived CDR1 and CDR2 are SGHNT and YYREEE (reference sequence). The CDR3 region is CASSLSPGPYEQYF. In nucleotides, the CDR3 is TGTGCCAGCAGCTTGTCCCCAGGGCCCTACGAGCAGTACTTC.

The genes are TRBV6-1 and TRBJ2-7; no clear D gene. V was pared by 3 bases and J by 3 bases, with 12 bases between. CDR3 length: 14 amino acids. CDR1 is MNHNS and CDR2 is SASEGT in the germline V gene. The DNA of the CDR3 is TGTGCCAGCAGTGATACCGGTCCTTTCTACGAGCAGTACTTC. This sequence encodes CASSDTGPFYEQYF.

The CDR3 region has the DNA TGTGCCAGCAGCCTACAGACTTCGCATCTGTACTTC. Encoded protein: CASSLQTSHLYF. The chain has TRBV14 and TRBJ2-7, with D uncertain. Germline values: CDR1 SGHDN, CDR2 FVKESK. The CDR3 contains 12 residues. The V end lost 4 bases, the J end lost 12 bases, and 16 bases lay between the germline ends.

The chain couples TRBV7-9 to TRBJ1-4; a possible D gene is TRBD1 (5 bases). The germline CDR1 and CDR2 sequences are SEHNR and FQNEAQ (reference sequence). This CDR3 region has 17 residues. The V gene lost 5 bases and the J gene lost 0 bases, with 16 bases spanning the gap. In DNA form, the CDR3 reads TGTGCCAGCAGCCGACCTTTGACAGAGTCAACTAATGAAAAACTGTTTTTT. It yields the protein CASSRPLTESTNEKLFF.

The V and J genes are TRBV25-1 and TRBJ1-4; unclear D gene. CDR1 is MGHDK and CDR2 is SYGVNS in the germline V gene. Trimming pared 1 base from V and 8 bases from J, leaving 11 bases between. The CDR3 has 14 amino acids. The CDR3 DNA reads as TGTGCCAGCAGTGAATCCGGGGTCCGGGAAAAACTGTTTTTT. Translating it yields CASSESGVREKLFF.

J is TRBJ2-4 and V is TRBV6-5; 9 nucleotides agree with TRBD1. The ends lost 6 bases at V and 5 bases at J; junction bases unmatched: 8. The germline V gene has CDR1 MNHEY and CDR2 SVGAGI. The CDR3 has 15 amino acids. In DNA form, the CDR3 reads TGTGCCAGCAGAACCTCGACAGGGGGTGAAAACATTCAGTACTTC. Translating gives CASRTSTGGENIQYF.

This sequence joins TRBV6-6 and TRBJ2-5; a weak D match, TRBD2 (5 bases). The germline V and J ends were trimmed by 6 bases and 3 bases, with 14 bases remaining between them. The CDR3 contains 14 residues. The germline gives CDR1 MNHNY, CDR2 SVGAGI (reference sequence). The CDR3 nucleotides read TGTGCCAGCAGCGAATCGGGGAGTAAAGAGACCCAGTACTTC. This encodes CASSESGSKETQYF.

This chain links TRBV10-3 with TRBJ2-1; 12 positions agree with TRBD2. CDR1 and CDR2 from the germline V gene are ENHRY and SYGVKD. The CDR3 covers 14 residues. The V and J ends lost 11 bases and 6 bases, in that order; junction bases with no gene match: 8. CDR3 protein: CASKTSGSSNEQFF. CDR3 DNA sequence: TGTGCCTCCAAGACTAGCGGGAGCTCCAATGAGCAGTTCTTC.